This TCR beta chain comes out of a study of a mutant IDH1 vaccine in newly diagnosed glioma. In the study overall: The vaccination schedule gave patients eight doses in weeks 1, 3, 5, 7, 11, 15, 19 and 23.

The V gene end was trimmed by 0 bases and the J gene end by 8 bases; junction bases not matched to a gene: 2. The CDR3 loop spans 13 amino acids. Germline loops: CDR1 MNHEY, CDR2 SMNVEV (reference sequence). Remarks on this clone: The antigen is not known.

Regarding time point: week 11, during vaccination. Doses comprised 300 ug of mutant IDH1 20-mer peptide each, plus topical imiquimod. Libraries were prepared by immunoSEQ multiplex PCR; TCRdb keeps only in-frame clonotypes and omits some of them. Among 45,000 to 65,000 clones listed, more than 85% were seen once. The J gene is TRBJ1-2, the V gene TRBV27; TRBD1 matches 8 bases. The receptor was isolated from a man over 45 with glioma. The sample here was PBMCs, taken from a glioma patient whose treatment included an IDH1 peptide vaccine. CDR3 nucleotides: TGTGCCAGCAGTTTATCGACAGGGGACGGCTACACCTTC. Translating it yields CASSLSTGDGYTF.